The text below deals with one TCR beta chain. As yet, its antigen is unknown. This entry is derived from a study of cytomegalovirus exposure and HLA in healthy donors. Looking at the study overall: An early release of data contained approximately 80 million unique TCRs, which came from HLA-typed donors. Study-level points and caveats: In an earlier analysis, most TCR beta V segments were productive about 87% or about 30% of the time. About 150 TCR beta chains were listed as cytomegalovirus-associated.

Germline CDR1 is SGHDT and CDR2 is YYEEEE. This CDR3 is built from 14 residues. The primer mix had 60 Vbeta and 13 Jbeta primers. As originally analysed: Around 76 million unique TCR beta chains, roughly 11 million shared, were counted in a later analysis. Produced via immunoSEQ multiplex PCR; TCRdb's table is partial and in-frame only. V and J calls and clone size are those listed in that table; D and trimming were worked out from the DNA. The table lists about 160,000 clones, 85% of them singletons. The receptor was derived from a boy aged 2 to 9 in good health and CMV-seronegative. The chain couples TRBV5-6 to TRBJ2-5; 7 positions match TRBD1. The J call could be wrong; TRBJ2-7 is a better fit for the DNA end. Sequencing was performed on PBMCs. The CDR3 region is CASSYRDSSYEQYF. The CDR3 region has the DNA TGTGCCAGCAGCTACCGGGACAGCTCCTACGAGCAGTACTTC.